This TCR beta chain originates from a study of shared clonotypes between healthy human individuals. The study's findings and limits: Naive subsets tended to show greater estimated richness than memory subsets.

Comments on this clone: Its antigen is unidentified.

Profiled with immunoSEQ multiplex PCR; TCRdb holds only in-frame clones, not every one. Of approximately 500,000 clones listed, around 96% are singletons. The germline V gene has CDR1 KGHSY and CDR2 FQNENV. The V and J ends lost 1 base and 5 bases respectively, with 14 bases between them. The CDR3 is 15 amino acids. The chain uses TRBV16 and TRBJ2-5, with D uncertain. The sequencing sample was made of naive CD4+ T cells sorted from blood. The subset here: CD45RA+ positively selected. The clonotype was recovered from a woman aged 25-40 years in good health. The CDR3 reads CASSQFSLGPETQYF. The CDR3, as DNA: TGTGCCAGCAGCCAATTTTCTCTCGGTCCGGAGACCCAGTACTTC.